The 22 T cell receptor beta chains listed next were all sequenced from one sample in a study of early T cells in non-severe SARS-CoV-2 infection. In TCRdb, the 5' RACE reads were re-called with MiXCR into one record per CDR3 protein. This table holds about 25,000 distinct CDR3 sequences, 4.5% to 7% found once. The specimen was whole blood. The receptor source for this set is an adult who was a healthcare worker with PCR-confirmed SARS-CoV-2 infection or an uninfected control (not recorded which).

This chain links TRBV7-9 with TRBJ2-1; TRBD2 aligns across 14 bases. The CDR3 spans 13 residues. Germline V CDR1 and CDR2: SEHNR, FQNEAQ (reference sequence). Unmatched junction bases numbered 3, after V lost 8 bases and J lost 9 bases. CDR3 sequence: CASGLAGGAEQFF. In nucleotides, the CDR3 is TGTGCCAGCGGACTAGCGGGGGGTGCTGAGCAGTTCTTC.

This clonotype has at least ten counts. The rearrangement uses TRBV19 and TRBJ2-3; weak D call: TRBD1 (5 bases). The CDR3 contains 16 residues. The germline CDR1 and CDR2 sequences are LNHDA and SQIVND (reference sequence). With 10 bases removed from V and 2 bases from J, the gap between germline ends came to 22 bases. CDR3 sequence (DNA): TGTGCCACCGCTTCCCTGACAGCGATGTACACAGATACGCAGTATTTT. Protein product: CATASLTAMYTDTQYF.

This clonotype has a count of ten or more. The V call is TRBV2, the J call TRBJ2-2; TRBD2 is a possible D gene (5 bases). In germline, CDR1 is SNHLY, CDR2 FYNNEI. The CDR3 has 15 amino acids. Between the trimmed V and J ends, which lost 1 base and 4 bases, there was a span of 10 bases. The CDR3 loop reads CASSEGTSFTGELFF. The CDR3 DNA is TGTGCCAGCAGTGAAGGGACTTCCTTCACCGGGGAGCTGTTTTTT. The full variable domain, completed using reference TRBV2 and TRBJ2-2, is EPEVTQTPSHQVTQMGQEVILRCVPISNHLYFYWYRQILGQKVEFLVSFYNNEISEKSEIFDDQFSVERPDGSNFTLKIRSTKLEDSAMYFCASSEGTSFTGELFFGEGSRLTVL.

Many counts were recorded for this clonotype. The gene calls are TRBV15 and TRBJ2-1; TRBD1 or TRBD2 may be the D gene (5 bases each). The CDR3 is made up of 14 amino acids. V was trimmed by 5 bases and J by 1 base, leaving 9 bases between them. The germline CDR1 and CDR2 sequences are LNHNV and YYDKDF (reference sequence). This chain's CDR3 is CATSLGVSYNEQFF. CDR3 coding DNA: TGTGCCACCAGCCTGGGGGTTTCCTACAATGAGCAGTTCTTC.

The rearrangement uses TRBV7-9 and TRBJ1-1; TRBD1 aligns across 7 bases. Looked up from germline, CDR1 is SEHNR and CDR2 is FQNEAQ (reference sequence). After removal of 5 bases from V and 6 bases from J, the junction contained 12 bases not matched to a gene. The CDR3 runs 15 residues. The CDR3 reads CASSQRQGRGAEAFF. The CDR3 nucleotides are TGTGCCAGCAGCCAAAGACAGGGACGAGGCGCTGAAGCTTTCTTT.

This clonotype was detected a few times. This chain connects TRBV10-2 to TRBJ1-1, with D hard to call. This CDR3 comprises 15 residues. V was cut by 6 bases and J by 2 bases, with 16 bases left in between. Germline V gives CDR1 WSHSY, CDR2 SAAADI. The CDR3, as DNA: TGCGCCAGCAGCCGGGCCTTAGGGAGAAACACTGAAGCTTTCTTT. It yields the protein CASSRALGRNTEAFF.

This clonotype was detected ten times or more. V gene TRBV6-6 combines with J gene TRBJ2-7, with TRBD1 matching over 8 bases. Per germline, CDR1 MNHNY and CDR2 SVGAGI (reference sequence). The CDR3 length is 16 residues. The J segment lost 5 bases and the V segment lost 7 bases, leaving 16 bases of the junction unmatched. The CDR3, as DNA: TGTGCCAGCACCCGGACTTCCGGACAGGGACAACACGAGCAGTACTTC. Amino acids: CASTRTSGQGQHEQYF.

This clonotype qualifies as medium-sized. V and J are TRBV7-9 and TRBJ1-2; D uncertain. This CDR3 has 12 amino acids. The V and J ends lost 3 bases and 3 bases respectively, with 5 bases between them. The germline V gene has CDR1 SEHNR and CDR2 FQNEAQ (reference sequence). CDR3 sequence reads: CASSFTDYGYTF. The CDR3 nucleotides are TGTGCCAGCAGCTTCACTGACTATGGCTACACCTTC.

The sample holds many counts of this clonotype. The chain combines TRBV20-1 with TRBJ2-4; the D gene is possibly TRBD2 (6 bases). The CDR3 length is 15 residues. V lost 3 bases and J lost 5, with 17 bases in between. Per the germline V gene, CDR1 is DFQATT and CDR2 is SNEGSKA (reference sequence). CDR3 sequence reads: CSARSHGEAQNIQYF. The CDR3 region has the DNA TGCAGTGCTAGGAGTCACGGGGAGGCTCAAAACATTCAGTACTTC.

This clonotype was recorded at least ten times. This chain links TRBV6-6 with TRBJ1-2; TRBD1 is a possible D gene (5 bases). The V gene lost 6 bases and the J gene lost 4 bases, with 18 bases spanning the gap. The CDR3 is 15 residues long. In germline, CDR1 is MNHNY, CDR2 SVGAGI (reference sequence). The CDR3: CASRLTASLLYGYTF. CDR3 in DNA: TGTGCCAGCAGACTGACAGCGTCCCTTCTCTATGGCTACACCTTC.

This clonotype was observed a few times. The rearrangement joins TRBV11-2 to TRBJ1-3, with TRBD1 identical over 7 bases. There are 16 residues in the CDR3. The ends lost 4 bases at V and 10 bases at J; junction bases unmatched: 16. Germline CDR1 is SGHAT and CDR2 is FQNNGV. The CDR3 nucleotides are TGTGCCAGCAGCTCCGGGGACAGACTACAGGGAAGGACCATATATTTT. This encodes CASSSGDRLQGRTIYF.

By proportion, this clonotype is medium-sized (0.01 to 0.1%). The V and J genes are TRBV12-3 or TRBV12-4 and TRBJ2-7, with D possibly called TRBD1 or TRBD2 (6 bases each). Trimming cost V 4 bases and J 7 bases, with 14 bases left between them. CDR3 length: 13 residues. The CDR3 nucleotides are TGTGCCAGCAGTTCATACAGGGCGGGGGAGCAGTACTTC. It is translated as CASSSYRAGEQYF.

This clonotype was counted at least ten times. V gene TRBV2 combines with J gene TRBJ2-2; D is perhaps TRBD1 or TRBD2 (5 bases each). Germline CDR1 and CDR2: SNHLY and FYNNEI. CDR3 length: 14 amino acids. Trimming removed 6 bases from V and 2 bases from J, with 10 bases in between. DNA of the CDR3: TGTGCCAGCAGAGGGACGGTAAACACCGGGGAGCTGTTTTTT. It codes for CASRGTVNTGELFF.

This chain joins TRBV4-1 and TRBJ1-2; TRBD1 is a possible D gene (5 bases). CDR1 is MGHRA, CDR2 YSYEKL, per germline. V lost 1 base, J lost 6 bases, and 12 bases lay in between. CDR3 size: 14 residues. CDR3 sequence: CASSQADGADGYTF. The CDR3 DNA reads TGCGCCAGCAGCCAAGCTGATGGGGCGGATGGCTACACCTTC.

The V gene is TRBV19, the J gene TRBJ2-1; no definite D call. The germline V and J ends were trimmed by 5 bases and 4 bases, with 18 bases remaining between them. Germline CDR1 is LNHDA and CDR2 is SQIVND (reference sequence). CDR3 length: 16 residues. CDR3 bases: TGTGCCAGTAGTCCCCGGGCAAGGGCGACGTACAATGAGCAGTTCTTC. This translates into CASSPRARATYNEQFF. Drawing the rest from reference TRBV19 and TRBJ2-1, the complete variable domain is DGGITQSPKYLFRKEGQNVTLSCEQNLNHDAMYWYRQDPGQGLRLIYYSQIVNDFQKGDIAEGYSVSREKKESFPLTVTSAQKNPTAFYLCASSPRARATYNEQFFGPGTRLTVL.

This clonotype was seen a few times. This chain joins TRBV20-1 and TRBJ2-5; D gene unclear. CDR3 length equals 11 residues. V was pared by 6 bases and J by 5 bases, with 10 bases between. Per the germline V gene, CDR1 is DFQATT and CDR2 is SNEGSKA (reference sequence). The CDR3 region is CSARRSETQYF. The CDR3 DNA follows: TGCAGTGCAAGACGGTCGGAGACCCAGTACTTC.

This clonotype is labeled as medium-sized. The rearrangement joins TRBV11-2 to TRBJ2-3, with D perhaps TRBD2 (7 bases). The germline gives CDR1 SGHAT, CDR2 FQNNGV. Trimming removed 5 bases from V and 2 bases from J, with 17 bases in between. The length of the CDR3 is 16 residues. CDR3 DNA sequence: TGTGCCAGCAGCCAATTCCCCCGGGGGGCCACAGATACGCAGTATTTT. It yields the protein CASSQFPRGATDTQYF.

Ten or more counts support this clonotype. This rearrangement joins TRBV20-1 to TRBJ1-2; D is uncertain. The V gene lost 3 bases and the J gene lost 7 bases, with 15 bases spanning the gap. The length of the CDR3 is 13 residues. Germline CDR1 is DFQATT and CDR2 is SNEGSKA (reference sequence). The CDR3 sequence: CSASGRPRVGYTF. CDR3 nucleotides: TGCAGTGCTAGCGGAAGGCCCCGAGTTGGCTACACCTTC.

This clonotype came up many times. This sequence joins TRBV3-1 and TRBJ1-5, with D unresolved. Germline V gene sequence: CDR1 LGHDT, CDR2 YNNKEL (reference sequence). Trimming shortened V by 4 bases and J by 12 bases, and 16 bases separated the two germline ends. The CDR3 runs to 13 residues. The CDR3 reads CASSPSKSGNQHF. CDR3 coding DNA: TGTGCCAGCAGCCCCAGCAAGTCGGGGAACCAGCATTTT.

This clonotype was seen only a few times. DNA of the CDR3: TGTGCCAGCTCACCCGACAAGTCTACAGCTTTCTTT. Its translation: CASSPDKSTAFF. The chain couples TRBV18 to TRBJ1-1; D not resolved. With 3 bases removed from V and 10 bases from J, the gap between germline ends came to 12 bases. CDR1 and CDR2 from the germline V gene are KGHSH and LQKENI. This CDR3 has 12 amino acids. Using reference TRBV18 and TRBJ1-1 for the parts outside the CDR3, the full variable domain is NAGVMQNPRHLVRRRGQEARLRCSPMKGHSHVYWYRQLPEEGLKFMVYLQKENIIDESGMPKERFSAEFPKEGPSILRIQQVVRGDSAAYFCASSPDKSTAFFGQGTRLTVV.

This clonotype was observed at least ten times. The chain recombines TRBV18 with TRBJ1-1; no clear D. The CDR3 sequence is 14 residues long. Germline-derived CDR1 and CDR2 are KGHSH and LQKENI. V was pared by 3 bases and J by 3 bases, with 11 bases between. CDR3 sequence reads: CASSPFGEDTEAFF. CDR3 coding DNA: TGTGCCAGCTCACCCTTTGGGGAAGACACTGAAGCTTTCTTT.

This sequence joins TRBV7-9 and TRBJ2-1; 10 bases match TRBD1. CDR1 and CDR2 (germline): SEHNR, FQNEAQ (reference sequence). With V trimmed by 2 bases and J by 2 bases, 3 bases remained unmatched. The CDR3 is 16 residues long. Here the CDR3 reads CASSLSGTGAYNEQFF. CDR3 nucleotide sequence: TGTGCCAGCAGCTTAAGTGGGACAGGGGCCTACAATGAGCAGTTCTTC. Drawing the rest from reference TRBV7-9 and TRBJ2-1, the complete variable domain is DTGVSQNPRHKITKRGQNVTFRCDPISEHNRLYWYRQTLGQGPEFLTYFQNEAQLEKSRLLSDRFSAERPKGSFSTLEIQRTEQGDSAMYLCASSLSGTGAYNEQFFGPGTRLTVL.